This passage covers 22 T cell receptor beta chains from one sample sequenced in a study of PD-1 blockade in classical Hodgkin lymphoma. Libraries were prepared by immunoSEQ multiplex PCR; TCRdb keeps only in-frame clonotypes and omits some of them. The sample records roughly 97,000 clones, roughly 84% being singletons. Every patient relapsed after autologous stem cell transplantation, and brentuximab vedotin exposure varied. Sequences were derived from peripheral blood mononuclear cells (PBMCs), sampled at baseline. The receptor source for this set is a human donor with classical Hodgkin lymphoma.

The rearrangement uses TRBV6-1 and TRBJ2-7; no reliable D call. The CDR3 has 11 residues. Germline V lookup: CDR1 MNHNS, CDR2 SASEGT. Trimming removed 6 bases at V and 5 bases at J, with 8 bases between. CDR3 DNA sequence: TGTGCCAGCAGCGCCCAGCACGAGCAGTACTTC. It specifies CASSAQHEQYF.

The chain carries TRBV7-8 and TRBJ2-7; 8 positions agree with TRBD2. The CDR3 spans 14 residues. The junction had 4 bases not matched to a gene; V was cut back by 1 base and J by 5 bases. CDR1 is SGHVS and CDR2 is FQNEAQ in the germline V gene. The DNA of the CDR3 is TGTGCCAGCAGCTTAGGCGGGAGGAGCGACGAGCAGTACTTC. Translating gives CASSLGGRSDEQYF. Full variable domain (remainder filled in from reference TRBV7-8 and TRBJ2-7): GAGVSQSPRYKVAKRGQDVALRCDPISGHVSLFWYQQALGQGPEFLTYFQNEAQLDKSGLPSDRFFAERPEGSVSTLKIQRTQQEDSAVYLCASSLGGRSDEQYFGPGTRLTVT.

This clone was recorded a few times. The chain is built from TRBV7-9 and TRBJ2-2; D remains unclear. CDR1 and CDR2 from the germline V gene are SEHNR and FQNEAQ (reference sequence). The CDR3 consists of 16 residues. Between the trimmed V and J ends, which lost 2 bases and 4 bases, there was a span of 14 bases. CDR3 sequence reads: CASSLRVARSTGELFF. For the CDR3, the DNA is TGTGCCAGCAGCTTAAGGGTCGCGCGTAGCACCGGGGAGCTGTTTTTT.

The CDR3 DNA is TGTGCCAGCAGCTTAGGAGGAAGCTGGGGCGGGACTGAAGCTTTCTTT. Its protein is CASSLGGSWGGTEAFF. V is TRBV11-2 and J is TRBJ1-1, with a weak D call TRBD1 (5 bases). This CDR3 comprises 16 residues. V gave up 1 base and J gave up 5 bases, with 17 bases separating them. The germline gives CDR1 SGHAT, CDR2 FQNNGV.

The chain is built from TRBV19 and TRBJ1-2; D is unresolved. Germline values: CDR1 LNHDA, CDR2 SQIVND (reference sequence). V was clipped by 4 bases and J by 8 bases, with 17 bases between them. CDR3 size: 14 residues. For the CDR3, the DNA is TGTGCCAGTAGTAGTCGGACGTACCACGGAGGCTACACCTTC. Translating gives CASSSRTYHGGYTF.

The chain combines TRBV7-2 with TRBJ1-1, with a possible D match to TRBD1 (5 bases). Germline lookup yields CDR1 SGHTA and CDR2 FQGNSA. Trimming shortened V by 1 base and J by 6 bases, and 12 bases separated the two germline ends. CDR3 size: 14 residues. For the CDR3, the DNA is TGTGCCAGCAGCTTAGACTTCCAGGGAGCTGAAGCTTTCTTT. Translated, it gives CASSLDFQGAEAFF.

This chain joins TRBV19 and TRBJ2-5, with D uncertain. CDR1 LNHDA and CDR2 SQIVND come from the germline V gene (reference sequence). This CDR3 is built from 11 residues. Trimming took 5 bases from V and 5 from J, leaving 6 bases between them. The CDR3 coding sequence is TGTGCCAGTAGTGACCTTGAGACCCAGTACTTC. Amino acid sequence: CASSDLETQYF.

In nucleotides, the CDR3 is TGTGCCAGCAGTCAAGCAGGAAGGGGCAATGAGCAGTTCTTC. Its translation is CASSQAGRGNEQFF. The chain employs TRBV11-2 and TRBJ2-1, with D tentatively TRBD1 (5 bases). From germline, CDR1 is SGHAT and CDR2 FQNNGV. CDR3 size: 14 residues. V gave up 6 bases and J gave up 6 bases, with 15 bases separating them.

The chain employs TRBV7-8 and TRBJ2-5; TRBD1 matches at 7 bases. Per the germline V gene, CDR1 is SGHVS and CDR2 is FQNEAQ. Unmatched junction bases numbered 19, after V lost 5 bases and J lost 7 bases. This CDR3 is built from 17 residues. The CDR3: CASSLDSGTVARVTQYF. CDR3 in DNA: TGTGCCAGCAGCCTTGATTCCGGGACAGTAGCGCGTGTGACCCAGTACTTC.

This clone was observed a few times. V is TRBV28 and J is TRBJ2-6; 9 nucleotides align to TRBD2. This CDR3 region has 15 residues. Looked up from germline, CDR1 is MDHEN and CDR2 is SYDVKM. Trimming cost V 5 bases and J 4 bases; bases outside gene matches: 3. This CDR3 reads CASSEAGGGANVLTF. In DNA form, the CDR3 reads TGTGCCAGCAGTGAAGCGGGAGGCGGGGCCAACGTCCTGACTTTC.

This chain joins TRBV5-1 and TRBJ2-3; either TRBD1 or TRBD2 may fit D (5 bases each). CDR1 is SGHRS, CDR2 YFSETQ, per germline. V was cut by 5 bases and J by 2 bases, with 9 bases left in between. This CDR3 has 13 amino acids. The DNA of the CDR3 is TGCGCCAGCAGTCCGGGGACCACAGATACGCAGTATTTT. As protein: CASSPGTTDTQYF.

The chain has TRBV7-2 and TRBJ2-1, with 10 bases aligning to TRBD2. With 5 bases clipped from V and 3 bases from J, the junction kept 7 bases outside the gene matches. Per the germline V gene, CDR1 is SGHTA and CDR2 is FQGNSA. CDR3 length equals 16 residues. Here the CDR3 DNA reads TGTGCCAGCAGCACGGGACTAGCGCTAAGCTACAATGAGCAGTTCTTC. Translation gives CASSTGLALSYNEQFF.

The chain has TRBV5-1 and TRBJ2-7, with D perhaps matching TRBD1 (6 bases). Trimming took 3 bases from V and 6 from J, leaving 19 bases between them. CDR1 and CDR2 from the germline V gene are SGHRS and YFSETQ. This CDR3 has 15 amino acids. DNA of the CDR3: TGCGCCAGCAGCTCCGAACCGACAGGCTTGGTCGAGCAGTACTTC. Translated: CASSSEPTGLVEQYF.

The gene calls are TRBV6-1 and TRBJ2-1; 8 nucleotides align to TRBD1. The CDR3 consists of 15 residues. V shed 5 bases and J 2 bases; nucleotides not matched to a gene: 5. Germline V gene lookup returns CDR1 MNHNS and CDR2 SASEGT. CDR3 nucleotides: TGTGCCAGCAGTATGACAGGGGTACCCTACAATGAGCAGTTCTTC. This codes for CASSMTGVPYNEQFF.

This sequence joins TRBV19 and TRBJ2-1; 8 nucleotides agree with TRBD2. Germline V gene sequence: CDR1 LNHDA, CDR2 SQIVND (reference sequence). The CDR3 length is 17 residues. V lost 10 bases and J lost 4; bases outside the gene matches: 18. The CDR3 sequence is CATHPRGGTKRYNEQFF. For the CDR3, the DNA is TGTGCCACCCACCCTCGGGGGGGGACTAAGCGTTACAATGAGCAGTTCTTC.

V is TRBV7-8 and J is TRBJ2-7, with a weak D call TRBD2 (6 bases). The CDR3 extends over 17 amino acids. V was trimmed by 5 bases and J by 2 bases, leaving 22 bases between them. From germline, CDR1 is SGHVS and CDR2 FQNEAQ. The CDR3 sequence: CASSPRGATRNPYEQYF. CDR3 in DNA: TGTGCCAGCAGCCCCCGGGGAGCGACTAGAAACCCCTACGAGCAGTACTTC.

This chain connects TRBV30 to TRBJ2-7, with 7 bases that match TRBD1. J lost 7 bases, V lost 2 bases, and 8 bases had no gene match. Looked up from germline, CDR1 is GTSNPN and CDR2 is SVGIG (reference sequence). The CDR3 spans 13 residues. CDR3 region: CAWSRQGGVEQYF. In DNA, the CDR3 is TGTGCCTGGAGTCGGCAAGGGGGCGTAGAGCAGTACTTC.

The chain recombines TRBV7-2 with TRBJ2-1; 9 bases are a match to TRBD2. Germline lookup yields CDR1 SGHTA and CDR2 FQGNSA. The trim removed 2 bases at V and 8 bases at J, leaving 7 bases unmatched. The CDR3 spans 15 residues. The DNA of the CDR3 is TGTGCCAGCAGCTTATTCGGCGGGAGGGGTGATGAGCAGTTCTTC. Its protein is CASSLFGGRGDEQFF.

This clone turned up a few times. This chain uses TRBV5-1 with TRBJ1-1; possible D gene TRBD1, 5 bases. Germline V gene data show CDR1 as SGHRS and CDR2 as YFSETQ. The CDR3 consists of 12 residues. Trimming took off 0 bases at V and 11 bases at J, with 11 bases between the two ends. CDR3 nucleotides: TGCGCCAGCAGCTTGGAGGGGCCGGGGGCTTTCTTT. Encoded protein: CASSLEGPGAFF. The whole variable domain, filled in from reference TRBV5-1 and TRBJ1-1, reads KAGVTQTPRYLIKTRGQQVTLSCSPISGHRSVSWYQQTPGQGLQFLFEYFSETQRNKGNFPGRFSGRQFSNSRSEMNVSTLELGDSALYLCASSLEGPGAFFGQGTRLTVV.

V and J are TRBV6-5 and TRBJ1-5, with TRBD1 as a possible D gene (5 bases). Germline CDR1 and CDR2: MNHEY and SVGAGI. This CDR3 is 14 amino acids long. V lost 2 bases to trimming and J lost 1 base, with 6 bases between them. CDR3 residues: CASSYGGSNQPQHF. In DNA form, the CDR3 reads TGTGCCAGCAGTTACGGGGGAAGCAATCAGCCCCAGCATTTT.

This chain connects TRBV5-1 to TRBJ2-7, with a possible D match to TRBD2 (7 bases). CDR3 length equals 13 residues. CDR1 is SGHRS, CDR2 YFSETQ, per germline. V shed 4 bases and J shed 4 bases, with 12 bases lying between them. Here the CDR3 DNA reads TGCGCCAGCAGCAGGGGAGGGGGGTACGAGCAGTACTTC. This translates into CASSRGGGYEQYF.

The V gene is TRBV19, the J gene TRBJ2-7, with 8 bases identical to TRBD2. CDR3 length: 17 amino acids. Per germline, CDR1 LNHDA and CDR2 SQIVND (reference sequence). Trimming took 5 bases from V and 3 from J; bases not matched to a gene: 15. The CDR3 reads CASSVSGRAGLYYEQYF. In nucleotides, the CDR3 is TGTGCCAGTAGTGTCTCCGGGAGGGCTGGCTTATACTACGAGCAGTACTTC.